This paragraph covers one T cell receptor (beta chain) sequence. Trimming stripped 1 base from V and 2 bases from J, with 12 bases between. CDR1 is SGHAT, CDR2 FQNNGV, per germline. This CDR3 region has 15 residues. The data derive from a study of blood T cell repertoires in COVID-19. The wider study: Whether acute or convalescent, the COVID-19 samples came from the United States, Italy and Spain.

What the recovered Cohort 3 donors had was two negative PCRs, clearance, or symptom resolution. TCRdb's copy holds only in-frame clones and misses some; the assay was immunoSEQ multiplex PCR. Of 320,000 or so clones in the sample, roughly 88% were seen once. This clonotype was sampled from a man aged 25-45 years who had recovered from COVID-19. The sequenced sample consisted of PBMCs or T cells enriched from blood (not recorded which). The genes are TRBV11-2 and TRBJ2-7; D remains unclear. CDR3 in DNA: TGTGCCAGCAGCTTAGCTCCAGCGTTGACCTACGAGCAGTACTTC. This translates into CASSLAPALTYEQYF.